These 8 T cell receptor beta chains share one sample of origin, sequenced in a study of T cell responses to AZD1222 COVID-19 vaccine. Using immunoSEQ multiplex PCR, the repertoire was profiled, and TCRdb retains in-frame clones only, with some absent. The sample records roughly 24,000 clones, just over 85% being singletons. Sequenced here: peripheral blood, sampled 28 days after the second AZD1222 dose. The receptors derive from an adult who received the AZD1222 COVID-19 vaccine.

CDR3 amino acids: CATSNTRDQPQHF. The CDR3 nucleotides are TGTGCCACCAGTAACACCAGGGACCAGCCCCAGCATTTT. The chain carries TRBV15 and TRBJ1-5; the D gene is possibly TRBD1 (5 bases). Germline lookup yields CDR1 LNHNV and CDR2 YYDKDF (reference sequence). V lost 6 bases and J lost 7, with 13 bases in between. The CDR3 runs 13 residues.

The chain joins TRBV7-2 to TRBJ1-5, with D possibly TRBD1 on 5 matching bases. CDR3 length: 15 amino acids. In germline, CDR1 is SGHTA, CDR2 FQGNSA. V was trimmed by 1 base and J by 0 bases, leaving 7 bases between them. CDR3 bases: TGTGCCAGCAGCTTAGGGGGGTATAGCAATCAGCCCCAGCATTTT. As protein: CASSLGGYSNQPQHF.

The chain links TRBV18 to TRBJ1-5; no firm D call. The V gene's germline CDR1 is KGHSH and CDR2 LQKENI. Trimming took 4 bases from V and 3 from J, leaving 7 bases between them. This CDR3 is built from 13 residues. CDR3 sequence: CASSRQDNQPQHF. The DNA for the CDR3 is TGTGCCAGCTCACGGCAGGACAATCAGCCCCAGCATTTT.

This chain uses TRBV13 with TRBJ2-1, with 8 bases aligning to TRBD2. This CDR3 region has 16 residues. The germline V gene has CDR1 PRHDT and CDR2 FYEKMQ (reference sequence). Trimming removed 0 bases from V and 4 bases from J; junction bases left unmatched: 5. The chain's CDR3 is CASSLGAGGTYNEQFF. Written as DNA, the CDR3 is TGTGCCAGCAGCTTAGGCGCGGGGGGTACTTACAATGAGCAGTTCTTC.

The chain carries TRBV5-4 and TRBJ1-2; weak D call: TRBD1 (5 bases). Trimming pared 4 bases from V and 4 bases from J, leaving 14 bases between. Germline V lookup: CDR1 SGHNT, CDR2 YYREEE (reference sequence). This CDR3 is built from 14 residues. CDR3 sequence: CASSPTGTSYGYTF. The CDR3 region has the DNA TGTGCCAGCAGCCCCACGGGGACCTCCTATGGCTACACCTTC.

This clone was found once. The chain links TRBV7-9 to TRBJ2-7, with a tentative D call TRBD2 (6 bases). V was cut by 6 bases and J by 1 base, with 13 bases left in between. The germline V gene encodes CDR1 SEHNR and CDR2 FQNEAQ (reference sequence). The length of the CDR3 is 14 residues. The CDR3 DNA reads TGTGCCAGCAGACGGGACTTCTCGTCCTACGAGCAGTACTTC. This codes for CASRRDFSSYEQYF.

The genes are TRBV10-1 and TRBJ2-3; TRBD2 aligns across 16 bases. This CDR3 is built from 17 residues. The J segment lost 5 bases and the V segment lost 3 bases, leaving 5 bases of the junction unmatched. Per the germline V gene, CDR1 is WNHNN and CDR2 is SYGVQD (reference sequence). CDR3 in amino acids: CASSEGTSGGAGDTQYF. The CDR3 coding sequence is TGCGCCAGCAGTGAAGGGACTAGCGGGGGGGCCGGAGATACGCAGTATTTT.

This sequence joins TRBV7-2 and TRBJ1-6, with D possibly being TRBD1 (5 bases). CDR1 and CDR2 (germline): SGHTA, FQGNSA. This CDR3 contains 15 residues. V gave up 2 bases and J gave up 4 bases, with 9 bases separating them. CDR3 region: CASSLSRDYNSPLHF. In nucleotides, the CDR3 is TGTGCCAGCAGCTTATCCAGGGATTATAATTCACCCCTCCACTTT.